The clone carrying this TCR beta chain was counted a single time. This sample stems from a study of cytomegalovirus exposure and HLA in healthy donors. The donors comprised healthy bone marrow donors. The CDR3 runs to 16 residues. J lost 7 bases, V lost 4 bases, and 13 bases had no gene match. Germline V gives CDR1 SGHRS, CDR2 YFSETQ. Researchers ran the PCR with 60 Vbeta and 13 Jbeta primers. Some clones are missing from TCRdb's copy, which holds only in-frame ones; the method was immunoSEQ multiplex PCR. The table records around 110,000 clones, about four fifths of them present only once. This chain uses TRBV5-1 with TRBJ2-1, with 8 bases fitting TRBD1. This receptor was obtained from a woman aged 30 to 39 in good health and CMV-seronegative. Sequenced material: PBMCs. CDR3 nucleotides: TGCGCCAGCAGCCCCGCCGGGACAGGTTCAGGGAATGAGCAGTTCTTC. This sequence encodes CASSPAGTGSGNEQFF.